These 17 T cell receptor beta chains were sequenced from one sample in a study of memory CD4+ T cells and cytomegalovirus serostatus. Single viable CD3+CD4+CD8-CD45RO+ cells were sorted as the memory CD4+ T cells. TCRdb's copy holds only in-frame clones and misses some; the assay was immunoSEQ multiplex PCR. Among roughly 50,000 clones listed, roughly 84% were seen once. The sequencing sample was made of memory CD4+ T cells from blood. These receptors were obtained from an adult in good health and CMV-seronegative. Some clones in this sample may be carry-over from other donors' samples.

The J gene is TRBJ1-6, the V gene TRBV27, with D possibly being TRBD1 (5 bases). This CDR3 contains 16 residues. Trimming cost V 8 bases and J 1 base, with 15 bases left between them. The germline V gene encodes CDR1 MNHEY and CDR2 SMNVEV (reference sequence). The CDR3 DNA is TGTGCCAGCTCGATGGGGACCGCGTCCTATAATTCACCCCTCCACTTT. Amino acid sequence: CASSMGTASYNSPLHF.

The chain carries TRBV5-1 and TRBJ2-3; possible D gene TRBD2, 7 bases. Germline V gene lookup returns CDR1 SGHRS and CDR2 YFSETQ. V lost 0 bases to trimming and J lost 3 bases, with 11 bases between them. CDR3 length: 15 residues. The CDR3 bases are TGCGCCAGCAGCTTGGGGGGGGGCACAACAGATACGCAGTATTTT. Its translation: CASSLGGGTTDTQYF.

The chain recombines TRBV4-2 with TRBJ2-2, with D uncertain. The CDR3 is 13 residues long. V was clipped by 0 bases and J by 2 bases, with 1 base between them. Germline assignment: CDR1 LGHNA and CDR2 YNFKEQ. Here the CDR3 reads CASSQENTGELFF. CDR3 in DNA: TGTGCCAGCAGCCAAGAAAACACCGGGGAGCTGTTTTTT.

The chain recombines TRBV5-4 with TRBJ2-1; 12 bases align to TRBD1. CDR1 and CDR2 from the germline V gene are SGHNT and YYREEE (reference sequence). Trimming at V came to 5 bases and at J to 7 bases, leaving 10 bases not matched to a gene. CDR3 length equals 16 residues. Here the CDR3 reads CASSEGGTGGVNEQFF. The CDR3 DNA follows: TGTGCCAGCAGTGAGGGAGGGACAGGGGGCGTGAATGAGCAGTTCTTC.

The V and J genes are TRBV4-2 and TRBJ2-2; 7 bases align to TRBD2. The CDR3 runs 16 residues. Germline V CDR1 and CDR2: LGHNA, YNFKEQ. J lost 5 bases, V lost 1 base, and 7 bases had no gene match. CDR3 sequence: CASSQADARGTGELFF. The CDR3 DNA is TGTGCCAGCAGCCAAGCGGACGCGCGGGGGACCGGGGAGCTGTTTTTT.

The CDR3 coding sequence is TGCGCCAGCAGCTTACAGGGCATTCTATCTGGAAACACCATATATTTT. This gives the protein CASSLQGILSGNTIYF. The chain combines TRBV5-1 with TRBJ1-3; D perhaps matches TRBD1 (6 bases). The CDR3 consists of 16 residues. Trimming left V 2 bases short and J 1 base short, with 13 bases between. The germline CDR1 and CDR2 sequences are SGHRS and YFSETQ.

This chain links TRBV6-5 with TRBJ2-2, with TRBD1 as a possible D gene (6 bases). This CDR3 is built from 16 residues. Trimming left V 4 bases short and J 1 base short, with 13 bases between. Per the germline V gene, CDR1 is MNHEY and CDR2 is SVGAGI. The CDR3 sequence: CASSWSGHRNTGELFF. For the CDR3, the DNA is TGTGCCAGCAGTTGGTCGGGACACCGGAACACCGGGGAGCTGTTTTTT.

The gene calls are TRBV5-5 and TRBJ2-7, with 9 bases matching TRBD2. V trimming: 0 bases; J trimming: 4 bases; junction bases outside the gene matches: 11. This CDR3 spans 17 amino acids. From germline, CDR1 is SGHKS and CDR2 YYEKEE (reference sequence). CDR3 nucleotide sequence: TGTGCCAGCAGCTTGGCCGAAGGTAGCGGGAGTGCGTACGAGCAGTACTTC. It yields the protein CASSLAEGSGSAYEQYF.

In DNA form, the CDR3 reads TGCAGCGCACCCCAGTACAATGAGCAGTTCTTC. Protein product: CSAPQYNEQFF. V is TRBV29-1 and J is TRBJ2-1; no reliable D call. The germline V gene has CDR1 SQVTM and CDR2 ANQGSEA. V lost 7 bases, J lost 4 bases, and 8 bases lay in between. The CDR3 consists of 11 residues.

On this clone: One end of the junction varies from germline; a read error may be responsible. J is TRBJ2-5 and V is TRBV5-6; D is ambiguous. The germline V gene has CDR1 SGHDT and CDR2 YYEEEE. The CDR3 totals 13 residues. The CDR3 region is CASGLTGRETQYF. In DNA form, the CDR3 reads TGTGCCAGCGGCTTGACGGGCCGAGAGACCCAGTACTTC.

This clone was counted a single time. The rearrangement links TRBV19 to TRBJ2-1; a possible D gene is TRBD2 (6 bases). The V gene lost 1 base and the J gene lost 10 bases, with 11 bases spanning the gap. CDR1 and CDR2 from the germline V gene are LNHDA and SQIVND (reference sequence). The CDR3 totals 13 residues. This CDR3 reads CASSIVAGREQFF. CDR3 DNA sequence: TGTGCCAGTAGTATAGTGGCAGGGAGGGAGCAGTTCTTC. Full variable domain (remainder filled in from reference TRBV19 and TRBJ2-1): DGGITQSPKYLFRKEGQNVTLSCEQNLNHDAMYWYRQDPGQGLRLIYYSQIVNDFQKGDIAEGYSVSREKKESFPLTVTSAQKNPTAFYLCASSIVAGREQFFGPGTRLTVL.

On this clone: Germline and junction disagree at one end, which may indicate a read error. The genes are TRBV10-3 and TRBJ1-5; D gene ambiguous. The CDR3 spans 13 residues. From germline, CDR1 is ENHRY and CDR2 SYGVKD. CDR3 protein: CAIRDGSYQPQHF. The CDR3 nucleotides are TGTGCCATCAGGGACGGTAGCTATCAGCCCCAGCATTTT.

This chain uses TRBV25-1 with TRBJ2-7; no firm D call. Germline V lookup: CDR1 MGHDK, CDR2 SYGVNS. The length of the CDR3 is 13 residues. The V and J ends lost 1 base and 4 bases respectively, with 8 bases between them. CDR3 sequence: CASSESLSYEQYF. In DNA form, the CDR3 reads TGTGCCAGCAGTGAATCCCTGTCTTACGAGCAGTACTTC.

This rearrangement joins TRBV6-5 to TRBJ2-5; D remains unclear. The V end was cut by 7 bases, the J end by 3 bases, with 6 bases between. CDR3 size: 11 residues. Germline CDR1 MNHEY, CDR2 SVGAGI. Here the CDR3 reads CASTAKETQYF. The DNA for the CDR3 is TGTGCCAGCACGGCAAAAGAGACCCAGTACTTC.

The J gene is TRBJ2-3, the V gene TRBV10-3, with TRBD1 matching over 8 bases. The germline gives CDR1 ENHRY, CDR2 SYGVKD. The CDR3 covers 15 residues. The ends lost 6 bases at V and 0 bases at J; junction bases unmatched: 5. CDR3 bases: TGTGCCATCAGCTCCGGGACAGGAAGCACAGATACGCAGTATTTT. Protein sequence: CAISSGTGSTDTQYF.

The chain is built from TRBV29-1 and TRBJ2-5; 10 positions match TRBD1. The germline gives CDR1 SQVTM, CDR2 ANQGSEA. Unmatched junction bases numbered 2, after V lost 3 bases and J lost 7 bases. The CDR3 is 12 amino acids. The CDR3 DNA reads as TGCAGCGTTGATGGGACAGGGGTGACCCAGTACTTC. Its protein product is CSVDGTGVTQYF.

Here the CDR3 reads CASSEALFYEQYF. CDR3 in DNA: TGTGCCAGCAGTGAAGCGCTGTTCTACGAGCAGTACTTC. V usage is TRBV6-1 and J usage is TRBJ2-7; D gene uncertain. This CDR3 is built from 13 residues. The V end lost 0 bases, the J end lost 3 bases, and 6 bases lay between the germline ends. Per germline, CDR1 MNHNS and CDR2 SASEGT.